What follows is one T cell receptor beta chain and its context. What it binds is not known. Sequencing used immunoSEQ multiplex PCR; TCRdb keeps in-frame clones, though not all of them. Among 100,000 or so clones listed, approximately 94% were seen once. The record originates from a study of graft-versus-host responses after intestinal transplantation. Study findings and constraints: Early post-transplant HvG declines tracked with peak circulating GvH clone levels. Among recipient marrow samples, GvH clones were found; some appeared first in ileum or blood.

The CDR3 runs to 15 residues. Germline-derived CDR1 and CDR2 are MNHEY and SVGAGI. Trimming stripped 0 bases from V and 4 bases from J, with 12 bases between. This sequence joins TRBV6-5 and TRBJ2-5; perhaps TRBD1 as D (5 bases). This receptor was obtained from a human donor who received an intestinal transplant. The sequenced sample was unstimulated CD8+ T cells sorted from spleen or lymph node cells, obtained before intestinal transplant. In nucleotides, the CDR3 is TGTGCCAGCAGTTACTCGGTAGGGGTAGGAGAGACCCAGTACTTC. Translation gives CASSYSVGVGETQYF.